This T cell receptor beta chain was sequenced in a study of shared clonotypes between healthy human individuals. It was CD45RO-negative cells, positively selected for CCR7, that made up naive CD8 cells, with terminally differentiated effector memory CD45RA+ cells excluded. The method was immunoSEQ multiplex PCR; TCRdb's version includes in-frame clones alone and lacks a portion of them. The repertoire holds hundreds of thousands of clones, with approximately 95% as singletons. The CDR3 contains 11 residues. Germline V gene sequence: CDR1 SGHTS, CDR2 YDEGEE. Trimming took 0 bases from V and 6 from J, leaving 2 bases between them.

The sequenced sample was naive CD8+ T cells sorted from blood. The rearrangement joins TRBV5-8 to TRBJ2-3; D not certain. The receptor was derived from a woman in her thirties in good health. Here the CDR3 DNA reads TGTGCCAGCAGCTTGGGTGATACGCAGTATTTT. It encodes CASSLGDTQYF.